Below, 16 T cell receptor beta chains from the same sample are listed, as sequenced in a study of T cell responses to AZD1222 COVID-19 vaccine. Here immunoSEQ multiplex PCR was the method, and the copy in TCRdb shows in-frame clones only, minus some. Counted here are about 130,000 clones, about 90% occurring once; the ten biggest clones make up under 2%. The sample was peripheral blood, taken on day 0 of AZD1222 vaccination. The receptors come from an adult in good health.

V gene TRBV23-1 combines with J gene TRBJ2-4; perhaps TRBD2 as D (5 bases). TRBV23-1 is designated an ORF whose function remains uncertain. The CDR3 totals 16 residues. Trimming took 0 bases from V and 1 from J, leaving 10 bases between them. This CDR3 reads CASSQSEGLAKNIQYF. The CDR3 region has the DNA TGCGCCAGCAGTCAATCAGAGGGATTGGCCAAAAACATTCAGTACTTC.

This rearrangement joins TRBV18 to TRBJ1-4; TRBD1 might be the D (6 bases). Germline V gene sequence: CDR1 KGHSH, CDR2 LQKENI. This CDR3 region has 15 residues. The ends were cut back, 2 bases at V and 5 bases at J, with 12 bases in the middle. CDR3 loop: CASSPTGTSNEKLFF. CDR3 DNA sequence: TGTGCCAGCTCACCAACCGGGACATCGAATGAAAAACTGTTTTTT.

J is TRBJ2-7 and V is TRBV5-4; 11 bases are shared with TRBD2. Germline CDR1 SGHNT, CDR2 YYREEE (reference sequence). The ends lost 5 bases at V and 2 bases at J; junction bases unmatched: 3. This CDR3 is 14 amino acids long. The chain's CDR3 is CASRLAGDPYEQYF. CDR3 bases: TGTGCCAGCAGACTAGCGGGAGACCCCTACGAGCAGTACTTC.

This chain links TRBV10-3 with TRBJ1-1, with 9 bases identical to TRBD1. Germline CDR1 is ENHRY and CDR2 is SYGVKD. After removal of 5 bases from V and 1 base from J, the junction contained 2 bases not matched to a gene. The CDR3 is made up of 14 amino acids. The CDR3 here is CAISQTGGNTEAFF. CDR3 in DNA: TGTGCCATCAGTCAGACAGGGGGGAACACTGAAGCTTTCTTT.

In this sample, this clone turned up once. The V gene is TRBV7-2, the J gene TRBJ1-2; tentative D call: TRBD1 (6 bases). CDR1 SGHTA and CDR2 FQGNSA come from the germline V gene. The CDR3 contains 14 residues. Trimming shortened V by 5 bases and J by 4 bases, and 14 bases separated the two germline ends. CDR3 sequence reads: CASSPGATSYGYTF. The CDR3 DNA is TGTGCCAGCAGCCCAGGGGCCACTAGCTATGGCTACACCTTC.

This rearrangement joins TRBV9 to TRBJ1-4, with D unresolved. Looked up from germline, CDR1 is SGDLS and CDR2 is YYNGEE. V was pared by 0 bases and J by 4 bases, with 10 bases between. This CDR3 is 15 amino acids long. CDR3 amino acids: CASSVGPVNNEKLFF. The CDR3 bases are TGTGCCAGCAGCGTAGGGCCGGTCAATAATGAAAAACTGTTTTTT.

The V and J genes are TRBV3-1 (or the pseudogene TRBV3-2) and TRBJ2-1; no firm D call. The germline V gene encodes CDR1 LGHDT and CDR2 YNNKEL (reference sequence). The V gene lost 3 bases and the J gene lost 0 bases, with 6 bases spanning the gap. This CDR3 region has 14 residues. DNA of the CDR3: TGTGCCAGCAGCCATTACAGCTCCTACAATGAGCAGTTCTTC. Translating gives CASSHYSSYNEQFF.

V usage is TRBV4-1 and J usage is TRBJ2-4; 10 positions agree with TRBD1. Germline CDR1 is MGHRA and CDR2 is YSYEKL. The CDR3 extends over 17 amino acids. V lost 2 bases to trimming and J lost 0 bases; unmatched junction nucleotides: 4. The CDR3 spells CASSQPGQGGAKNIQYF. The CDR3 DNA reads as TGCGCCAGCAGCCAACCCGGACAGGGGGGAGCCAAAAACATTCAGTACTTC.

This chain uses TRBV6-2 or TRBV6-3 with TRBJ1-4, with 9 bases fitting TRBD1. The V segment lost 0 bases and the J segment 2 bases; nucleotides outside the gene matches: 16. CDR1 is MNHEY and CDR2 is SVGEGT in the germline V gene. The CDR3 consists of 21 residues. The DNA for the CDR3 is TGTGCCAGCAGTTACTCGGGAAACGGGACAGGGAGTATTTGGACTAATGAAAAACTGTTTTTT. Amino acids: CASSYSGNGTGSIWTNEKLFF.

The chain has TRBV19 and TRBJ2-1; 9 bases align to TRBD2. Unmatched junction bases numbered 8, after V lost 5 bases and J lost 0 bases. CDR1 LNHDA and CDR2 SQIVND come from the germline V gene (reference sequence). This CDR3 has 17 residues. The CDR3 bases are TGTGCCAGTAGTCCTCAGACTAGCGGACGCTCCTACAATGAGCAGTTCTTC. Its protein is CASSPQTSGRSYNEQFF.

The CDR3 DNA is TGTGCCAGCAGTTTATCTACCAGGTGGAACACTGAAGCTTTCTTT. As protein: CASSLSTRWNTEAFF. This chain uses TRBV27 with TRBJ1-1; D gene unclear. Germline CDR1 MNHEY, CDR2 SMNVEV (reference sequence). Trimming took 0 bases from V and 1 from J, leaving 9 bases between them. This CDR3 has 15 amino acids.

The V call is TRBV28, the J call TRBJ2-1, with 10 bases aligning to TRBD1. Per the germline V gene, CDR1 is MDHEN and CDR2 is SYDVKM. This CDR3 is 14 amino acids long. V shed 5 bases, J shed 5 bases, and the junction held 3 bases outside the gene matches. The CDR3 bases are TGTGCCAGCAGTCGGACAGGGGGTAACAATGAGCAGTTCTTC. Translating gives CASSRTGGNNEQFF.

The chain employs TRBV12-3 or TRBV12-4 and TRBJ1-2, with D unclear. CDR3 length: 12 residues. V lost 3 bases and J lost 8, with 10 bases in between. The CDR3 DNA reads TGTGCCAGCAGTTTCCCGGGTGGAGGCTACACCTTC. Its translation is CASSFPGGGYTF.

The chain joins TRBV19 to TRBJ1-2; D may be TRBD1 (6 bases). The CDR3 consists of 14 residues. V was shortened by 8 bases and J by 6 bases, with 19 bases between the two germline ends. Germline V gives CDR1 LNHDA, CDR2 SQIVND (reference sequence). CDR3 loop: CASLRDTHSNGYTF. For the CDR3, the DNA is TGTGCCAGTCTCCGGGACACGCACTCTAATGGCTACACCTTC.

The rearrangement joins TRBV5-6 to TRBJ1-2, with 8 bases aligning to TRBD1. Germline V gene sequence: CDR1 SGHDT, CDR2 YYEEEE. This CDR3 spans 15 amino acids. Trimming took 0 bases from V and 5 from J; bases not matched to a gene: 6. As DNA, the CDR3 is TGTGCCAGCAGCTTGGGCGACAGGGGAAATTATGGCTACACCTTC. Translation: CASSLGDRGNYGYTF.

This chain links TRBV6-5 with TRBJ2-7; weak D call: TRBD1 (5 bases). CDR3 length: 12 amino acids. The germline CDR1 and CDR2 sequences are MNHEY and SVGAGI. V was pared by 0 bases and J by 6 bases, with 6 bases between. Here the CDR3 DNA reads TGTGCCAGCAGTTACTCGCAGGGCGAGCAGTACTTC. Its protein product is CASSYSQGEQYF.